This entry describes one T cell receptor beta chain. TCRdb keeps only in-frame clones here, not all; method: immunoSEQ multiplex PCR. This sample has roughly 89,000 clones, with around 94% found just once. The data belong to a study of T cell changes during pregnancy in multiple sclerosis. CDR1 ENHRY and CDR2 SYGVKD come from the germline V gene. V lost 3 bases to trimming and J lost 1 base; unmatched junction nucleotides: 5. CDR3 length: 16 amino acids. This material consisted of peripheral blood, taken after pregnancy. The clonotype originates from a female donor in good health, enrolled as a control in a pregnancy study. This chain uses TRBV10-3 with TRBJ1-2; TRBD1 aligns across 10 bases. This chain's CDR3 is CAISETGTGDNYGYTF. The CDR3 DNA reads TGTGCCATCAGTGAAACCGGGACAGGGGATAACTATGGCTACACCTTC.